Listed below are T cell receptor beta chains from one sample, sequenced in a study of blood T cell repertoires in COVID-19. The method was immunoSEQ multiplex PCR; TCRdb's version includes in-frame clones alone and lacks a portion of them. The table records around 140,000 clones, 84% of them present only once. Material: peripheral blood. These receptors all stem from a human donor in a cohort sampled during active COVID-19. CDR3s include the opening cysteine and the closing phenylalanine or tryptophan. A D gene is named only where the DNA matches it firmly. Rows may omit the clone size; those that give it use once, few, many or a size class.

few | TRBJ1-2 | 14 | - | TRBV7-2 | CASSLDNYNYGYTF | TGTGCCAGCAGCCTCGACAATTACAACTATGGCTACACCTTC
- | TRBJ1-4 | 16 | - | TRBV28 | CASSSPPLGVNEKLFF | TGTGCCAGCAGTTCCCCTCCCCTAGGCGTTAATGAAAAACTGTTTTTT
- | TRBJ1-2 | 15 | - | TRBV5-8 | CASSPRSSGRYGYTF | TGTGCCAGCAGCCCCCGGTCCTCAGGGAGGTATGGCTACACCTTC
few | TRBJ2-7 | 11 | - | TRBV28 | CASSFDRGIHF | TGTGCCAGCAGTTTCGACAGAGGTATACACTTC
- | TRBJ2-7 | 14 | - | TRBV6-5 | CASRGRTEPYEQYF | TGTGCCAGCAGAGGCAGGACAGAACCCTACGAGCAGTACTTC
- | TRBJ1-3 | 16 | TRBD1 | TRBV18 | CASSPEQGAIGNTIYF | TGTGCCAGCTCACCAGAGCAGGGGGCGATTGGAAACACCATATATTTT
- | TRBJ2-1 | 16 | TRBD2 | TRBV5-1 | CASSLGTSGGYNEQFF | TGCGCCAGCAGCTTGGGGACTAGCGGGGGTTACAATGAGCAGTTCTTC
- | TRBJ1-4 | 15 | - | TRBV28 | CASSAIKGTNEKLFF | TGTGCCAGCAGCGCAATAAAGGGGACTAATGAAAAACTGTTTTTT
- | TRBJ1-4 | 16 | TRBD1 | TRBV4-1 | CASSQEWDRVNEKLFF | TGCGCCAGCAGCCAAGAATGGGACAGGGTCAATGAAAAACTGTTTTTT
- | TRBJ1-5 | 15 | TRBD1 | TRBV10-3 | CAISGDRVENQPQHF | TGTGCCATCAGCGGGGACAGGGTTGAAAATCAGCCCCAGCATTTT
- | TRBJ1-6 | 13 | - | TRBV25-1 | CASSEPRESPLHF | TGTGCCAGCAGTGAACCAAGAGAATCACCCCTCCACTTT
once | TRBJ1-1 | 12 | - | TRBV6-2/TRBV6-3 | CASSPRNTEAFF | TGTGCCAGCAGCCCCCGGAACACTGAAGCTTTCTTT